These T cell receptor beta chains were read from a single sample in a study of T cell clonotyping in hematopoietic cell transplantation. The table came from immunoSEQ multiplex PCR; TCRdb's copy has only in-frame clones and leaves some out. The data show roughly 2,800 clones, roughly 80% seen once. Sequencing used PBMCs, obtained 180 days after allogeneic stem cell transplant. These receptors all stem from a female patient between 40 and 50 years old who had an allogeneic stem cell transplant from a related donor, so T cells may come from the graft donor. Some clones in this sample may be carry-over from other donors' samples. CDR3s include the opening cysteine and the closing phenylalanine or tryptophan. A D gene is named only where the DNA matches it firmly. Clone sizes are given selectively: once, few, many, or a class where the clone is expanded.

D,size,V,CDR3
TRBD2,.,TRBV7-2,CASSPQGGPSGGYEQYF
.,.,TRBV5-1,CASSLGQDGYEQYF
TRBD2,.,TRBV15,CATSRDILAGVPKNIQYF
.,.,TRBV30,CAWGRTSTDTQYF
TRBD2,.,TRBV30,CAWSVTRGSEQYF
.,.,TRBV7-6,CASSLRTDSSYEQYF
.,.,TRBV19,CASNRGEGQPQHF
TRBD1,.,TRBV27,CASSFDRGRVQETQYF
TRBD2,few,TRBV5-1,CASSWTSGSADTQYF
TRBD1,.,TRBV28,CASSPTGTGVAKNIQYF
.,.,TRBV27,CASTPWSGAYNEQFF
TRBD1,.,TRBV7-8,CASSLAGQNYGYTF
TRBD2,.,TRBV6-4,CASSDSGSSGMNTGELFF
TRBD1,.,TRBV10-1,CASSPGQGGTDTQYF
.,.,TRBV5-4,CASSQTYEQYF
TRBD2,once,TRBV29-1,CSVGGRAGHEQFF
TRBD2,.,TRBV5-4,CASSLGAGPAGEQFF
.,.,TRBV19,CASSQQTNEKLFF
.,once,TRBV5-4,CASSLDRGGGTDTQYF
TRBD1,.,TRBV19,CASSNTPGQGRDEQYF
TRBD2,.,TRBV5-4,CASIPSSGRASEQFF
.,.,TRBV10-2,CASRNSYEQYF
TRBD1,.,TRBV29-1,CSVPSDRGLSETQYF
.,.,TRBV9,CASSVGAGKDEQYF
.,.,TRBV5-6,CASSLDRWGTEAFF
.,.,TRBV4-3,CASSQEWADTGELFF
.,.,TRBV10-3,CAISESVEGRGGYTF
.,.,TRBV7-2,CASSLVGGTNQPQHF
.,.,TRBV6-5,CATLQTAGAGNTIYF
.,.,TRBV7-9,CASSSLGWVDVRNTEAFF
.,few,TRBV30,CAYSPNTEAFF
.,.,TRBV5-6,CASNTRHQVSSYNEQFF
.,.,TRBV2,CASEENYGYTF
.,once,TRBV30,CAWSAPDIYVSGYTF
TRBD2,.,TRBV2,CASNNGTSGPYEQYF
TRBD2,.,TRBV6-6,CASSPTSGSDTGELFF
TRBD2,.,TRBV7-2,CASSVGPSGSSTDTQYF
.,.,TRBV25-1,CASSVGLTNGYTF
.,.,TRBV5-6,CASSPYWGRGTGELFF
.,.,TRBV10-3,CAISELGDEQYF
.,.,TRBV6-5,CASSPSAEGTEAFF
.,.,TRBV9,CASSVGLSSYNEQFF
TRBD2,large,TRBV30,CAWRGTISSYEQYF
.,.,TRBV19,CASSVRDKGNQPQHF
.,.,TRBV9,CASSVAREETQYF
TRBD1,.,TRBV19,CASSPGTGVSRNTIYF
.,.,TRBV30,CARARERVTGELFF
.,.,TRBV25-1,CASSWWGDGTEAFF
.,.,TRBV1,CTSNGKDTEAFF
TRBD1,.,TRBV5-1,CASSQTGGQGYIQYF
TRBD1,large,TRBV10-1,CASSESFSGGLGNTIYF
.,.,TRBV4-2,CASSPMDSETQYF
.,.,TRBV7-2,CASSSYRAGDTEAFF
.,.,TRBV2,CASRVFSYEQYF
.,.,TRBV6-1,CASSASRGRDTTDTQYF
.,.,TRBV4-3,CASSQDGYGRTDTQYF
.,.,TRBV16,CASSQSSYEQYF
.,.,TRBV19,CASSLGGWDQPQHF
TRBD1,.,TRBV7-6,CASSPLGGDTGELFF